One TCR beta chain is described in this entry. Its antigen is still unknown. Base qualities are missing; no much larger clone stands one base away. The CDR3 regions of human TCRbeta chains were analyzed by immunosequencing. The study's processing was this. Repertoire TCRs were matched against a reference library of SARS-CoV-2-specific TCRs generated with the MIRA antigen-specificity platform. Breadth meant the fraction of unique TCRs that were SARS-CoV-2-associated, whereas depth meant the fraction of total T cells that were SARS-CoV-2-associated. Using the MIRA data, every spike-specific TCR was mapped to the spike region that the TCR reacted to and assigned to either a CD4 or a CD8 class. Log10-transformed breadth and depth values were compared by one-way ANOVA with Sidak's multiple comparisons tests. TCRdb's version of the immuneACCESS table is confined to in-frame rearrangements and falls short of the full clone set. An unresolved V gene accounts for under half of the shortfall where checked; the remainder is of unknown origin. V and J calls and clone size are given by that table; D and trimming were obtained from the DNA. The sample table shows approximately 110,000 clones, and more than 85% are seen once. Roughly a tenth of the sample is in the top ten clones.

The CDR3 contains 13 residues, cysteine and phenylalanine counted. Only the CDR3 part of the read is kept: 39 bases, read in frame from the first base. Per the publication, the time point label means: baseline before first vaccination. Vaccinee samples were obtained from the UK trials COV001 and COV002, which included a single-blind randomized controlled phase 2/3 trial of AZD1222 (ChAdOx1 nCoV-19) in healthy adults. Trial participant PBMC samples were collected at day 0 and day 28 after the second dose for TCRbeta chain sequencing. These data belong to a study of T cell responses to AZD1222 COVID-19 vaccine (TCRdb year 2021). Some background on the complete study: AZD1222 recipients with second doses at about 4 weeks or about 12 weeks were pooled, because spike-specific TCR depth and breadth did not differ between schedules. TCR sequencing was performed for 230 to 250 trial participants, of whom roughly 200 were given two doses of AZD1222 and around 26 were given two doses of MenACWY control vaccine. Trial participants were enrolled into age subgroups of 18-55, 56-69 and 70-plus years, which contained about 150, 27 and 61 TCR-sequenced participants, respectively. Study-level results and caveats: The vaccine-associated CD4 TCRs covered the entire spike protein, and the dominant responses fell in regions 160-218 and 743-854. Spike-specific TCR breadth and depth rose significantly after two AZD1222 doses compared with day 0 and with MenACWY recipients. Reportedly, close to half of the unique spike-specific TCRs recognized epitopes lying outside the regions that are mutated in the B.1.351 and B.1.1.7 variants. No day 14 peak-response samples were available, so repertoires were characterized only after the peak T cell response. Participants were mostly white British, with more females than males. The authors suggested clonal diversity may have been underestimated. In the small 56-69-year group, the increase in depth fell short of significance, most likely because of low power. Conclusions about previously exposed vaccinees were limited because only six AZD1222 recipients were SARS-CoV-2 seropositive at baseline.

Source: peripheral blood, taken on day 0 of AZD1222 vaccination. The V and J segments used are TRBV21-1 and TRBJ1-1; no check of the table's D call, TRBD1, against the DNA was made. TRBV21-1 is deemed a pseudogene. The TCR was taken from an adult in good health. The nucleotide sequence is given as TGTGCCAGCAGCAAAGGCCAGGGGGTTGGAGCTTTCTTT. Its protein is CASSKGQGVGAFF.